These 10 T cell receptor beta chains came from one sample sequenced in a study of OX40 agonist ivuxolimab in advanced cancers. Libraries were prepared by immunoSEQ multiplex PCR; TCRdb keeps only in-frame clonotypes and omits some of them. The table includes about 58,000 clones, roughly four fifths detected once. The sample was CD4+ or CD8+ T cells sorted from blood, taken in a trial of the OX40 agonist ivuxolimab. The receptors come from an adult with an advanced solid tumor such as melanoma, head and neck, liver or kidney cancer.

This rearrangement joins TRBV19 to TRBJ2-1, with TRBD1 identical over 10 bases. The CDR3 is 12 amino acids. Germline V gene lookup returns CDR1 LNHDA and CDR2 SQIVND (reference sequence). With V trimmed by 9 bases and J by 8 bases, 4 bases remained unmatched. The CDR3 DNA is TGTGCCAGCCGGACAGGGGGGTATGAGCAGTTCTTC. As protein: CASRTGGYEQFF.

The table lists this clone with a few counts. The chain uses TRBV7-9 and TRBJ1-1, with D unclear. This CDR3 is 13 amino acids long. V was pared by 1 base and J by 1 base, with 4 bases between. CDR1 is SEHNR, CDR2 FQNEAQ, per germline (reference sequence). CDR3 amino acids: CASSLVWNTEAFF. The CDR3 DNA reads TGTGCCAGCAGCTTAGTGTGGAACACTGAAGCTTTCTTT.

The rearrangement links TRBV7-9 to TRBJ2-5; D may match TRBD1 or TRBD2 (5 bases each). This CDR3 is built from 17 residues. The V end was cut by 1 base, the J end by 5 bases, with 20 bases between. Germline V gene lookup returns CDR1 SEHNR and CDR2 FQNEAQ (reference sequence). The CDR3: CASSLDRGFGHRETQYF. The CDR3, as DNA: TGTGCCAGCAGCTTAGACCGGGGTTTTGGACACCGGGAGACCCAGTACTTC.

This clone has more than one count but fewer than ten. CDR3 region: CASSLTGQGGQPQHF. The CDR3 nucleotides read TGTGCCAGCAGCTTAACAGGACAGGGGGGCCAGCCCCAGCATTTT. This chain uses TRBV7-2 with TRBJ1-5, with TRBD1 matching 10 bases. Germline CDR1 reads SGHTA; CDR2 reads FQGNSA. After removal of 2 bases from V and 7 bases from J, the junction contained 5 bases not matched to a gene. The CDR3 contains 15 residues.

This clone was detected once. The same CDR3 also results from other DNA sequences found in this sample. The chain links TRBV7-2 to TRBJ1-2; TRBD1 matches at 9 bases. Trimming removed 4 bases from V and 5 bases from J; junction bases left unmatched: 8. The CDR3 runs 15 residues. CDR1 SGHTA and CDR2 FQGNSA come from the germline V gene. CDR3 nucleotide sequence: TGTGCCAGCAGCTCCACAGGGGGCGCGGGGTATGGCTACACCTTC. Protein sequence: CASSSTGGAGYGYTF.

The chain has TRBV7-9 and TRBJ2-7; D is perhaps TRBD1 or TRBD2 (6 bases each). The CDR3 length is 14 residues. Trimming took 5 bases from V and 0 from J, leaving 11 bases between them. Germline V gives CDR1 SEHNR, CDR2 FQNEAQ (reference sequence). The CDR3 coding sequence is TGTGCCAGCAGCGAAGAGGGGGGCTCCTACGAGCAGTACTTC. Protein product: CASSEEGGSYEQYF.

The V gene is TRBV14, the J gene TRBJ2-3; no reliable D call. V was pared by 1 base and J by 1 base, with 18 bases between. Per the germline V gene, CDR1 is SGHDN and CDR2 is FVKESK. This CDR3 comprises 18 residues. The CDR3 DNA follows: TGTGCCAGCAGCCAAGGTATTACCTACACGGTGGGCACAGATACGCAGTATTTT. This sequence encodes CASSQGITYTVGTDTQYF.

The V call is TRBV27, the J call TRBJ2-2, with a tentative D call TRBD1 (5 bases). This CDR3 has 15 residues. The germline V gene has CDR1 MNHEY and CDR2 SMNVEV (reference sequence). V lost 6 bases, J lost 4 bases, and 15 bases lay in between. CDR3 nucleotide sequence: TGTGCCAGCAGACCCCCCGCAAGGGGCACCGGGGAGCTGTTTTTT. Residues: CASRPPARGTGELFF.

This clone appeared a single time. This chain uses TRBV19 with TRBJ2-3, with a tentative D call TRBD1 (6 bases). The germline CDR1 and CDR2 sequences are LNHDA and SQIVND (reference sequence). The CDR3 contains 14 residues. The ends were cut back, 5 bases at V and 6 bases at J, with 15 bases in the middle. In DNA form, the CDR3 reads TGTGCCAGTAGTCTGGGGGCACAATGGGATACGCAGTATTTT. It codes for CASSLGAQWDTQYF.

The chain employs TRBV28 and TRBJ2-3, with TRBD1 identical over 10 bases. J gave up 3 bases and V 7 bases, and 10 bases lay outside the gene matches. The CDR3 length is 16 residues. Per germline, CDR1 MDHEN and CDR2 SYDVKM. CDR3 residues: CASTPGTGVLTDTQYF. CDR3 DNA: TGTGCCAGCACCCCAGGGACAGGGGTTTTGACAGATACGCAGTATTTT.